Presented here are 6 T cell receptor beta chains from one specimen sequenced in a study of T-cell memory formation after mild COVID-19. MiXCR was run by TCRdb on the 5' RACE reads, yielding one entry per CDR3 protein. The table records more than 250,000 distinct CDR3 sequences, 15% to 20% of them present only once. What was sequenced was PBMCs or a T cell subset sorted from them (not recorded which). These TCRs come from a man aged 18 to 35 who had mild COVID-19 (a few samples of this study predate the infection). Cell type and time point are not known.

This clonotype was observed at least ten times. The chain couples TRBV12-3 or TRBV12-4 to TRBJ1-2, with 10 bases matching TRBD1. Trimming cost V 1 base and J 8 bases; bases outside gene matches: 16. The CDR3 has 18 residues. The CDR3 coding sequence is TGTGCCAGCAGTTTAGGGGCTGGCGGGACAGGGGCGGCTTGGGGCTACACCTTC. Its translation: CASSLGAGGTGAAWGYTF.

This clonotype appeared a few times. J is TRBJ1-1 and V is TRBV7-2; D is undetermined. V was shortened by 5 bases and J by 0 bases, with 7 bases between the two germline ends. Germline CDR1 and CDR2: SGHTA and FQGNSA. The CDR3 consists of 13 residues. CDR3 sequence reads: CASSPSVNTEAFF. For the CDR3, the DNA is TGTGCCAGCAGCCCCTCCGTGAACACTGAAGCTTTCTTT.

This clonotype has more than one count but fewer than ten. The V and J genes are TRBV9 and TRBJ2-1; 8 nucleotides agree with TRBD2. Germline-derived CDR1 and CDR2 are SGDLS and YYNGEE. This CDR3 spans 15 amino acids. The ends lost 2 bases at V and 4 bases at J; junction bases unmatched: 5. CDR3 sequence reads: CASSVGTRLYNEQFF. The CDR3, as DNA: TGTGCCAGCAGCGTTGGGACTAGGTTGTACAATGAGCAGTTCTTC. Using reference TRBV9 and TRBJ2-1 for the parts outside the CDR3, the full variable domain is DSGVTQTPKHLITATGQRVTLRCSPRSGDLSVYWYQQSLDQGLQFLIQYYNGEERAKGNILERFSAQQFPDLHSELNLSSLELGDSALYFCASSVGTRLYNEQFFGPGTRLTVL.

This clonotype turned up a few times. The chain carries TRBV25-1 and TRBJ1-1; 8 bases are shared with TRBD1. After removal of 4 bases from V and 6 bases from J, the junction contained 4 bases not matched to a gene. Per germline, CDR1 MGHDK and CDR2 SYGVNS. This CDR3 region has 13 residues. CDR3 residues: CASSAWTGPEAFF. DNA for the CDR3: TGTGCCAGCAGTGCTTGGACAGGGCCTGAAGCTTTCTTT.

The CDR3 sequence: CASSSGQRYEQYV. CDR3 coding DNA: TGTGCCAGCAGCTCGGGACAACGCTACGAGCAGTACGTC. The genes are TRBV7-8 and TRBJ2-7, with a tentative D call TRBD1 (6 bases). The CDR3 is 13 amino acids. Trimming cost V 4 bases and J 3 bases, with 10 bases left between them. Germline values: CDR1 SGHVS, CDR2 FQNEAQ.

This clonotype came up a few times. The chain recombines TRBV20-1 with TRBJ1-4; no reliable D call. The V end lost 3 bases, the J end lost 1 base, and 9 bases lay between the germline ends. Germline lookup yields CDR1 DFQATT and CDR2 SNEGSKA (reference sequence). The CDR3 sequence is 14 residues long. CDR3 DNA sequence: TGCAGTGCTAGTTCAGCGAGAACTAATGAAAAACTGTTTTTT. Its translation: CSASSARTNEKLFF.